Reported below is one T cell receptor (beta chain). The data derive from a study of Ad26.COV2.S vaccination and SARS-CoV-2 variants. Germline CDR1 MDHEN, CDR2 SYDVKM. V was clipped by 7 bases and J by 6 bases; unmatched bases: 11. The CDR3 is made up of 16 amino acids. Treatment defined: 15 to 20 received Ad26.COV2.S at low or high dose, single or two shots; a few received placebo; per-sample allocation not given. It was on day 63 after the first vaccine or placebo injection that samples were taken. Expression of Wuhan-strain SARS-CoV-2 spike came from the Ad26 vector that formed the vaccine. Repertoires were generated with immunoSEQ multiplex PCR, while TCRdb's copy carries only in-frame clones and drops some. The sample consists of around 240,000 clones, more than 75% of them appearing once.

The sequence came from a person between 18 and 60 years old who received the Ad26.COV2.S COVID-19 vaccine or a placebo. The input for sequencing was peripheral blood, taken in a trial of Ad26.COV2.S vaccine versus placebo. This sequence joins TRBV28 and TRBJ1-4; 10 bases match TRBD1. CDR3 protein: CASIPYTGTGDEKLFF. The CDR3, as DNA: TGTGCCAGCATTCCGTATACCGGGACAGGGGATGAAAAACTGTTTTTT.